This T cell receptor beta chain was captured in a study of cytomegalovirus exposure and HLA in healthy donors. Study findings and constraints: Associated with HLA alleles at 0.05 false discovery rate in a later analysis were 16,951 TCR beta sequences.

Trimming at V came to 6 bases and at J to 14 bases, leaving 6 bases not matched to a gene. The CDR3 consists of 12 residues. Germline CDR1 reads SQVTM; CDR2 reads ANQGSEA. PCR primers comprised 60 Vbeta and 13 Jbeta primers. Libraries were prepared by immunoSEQ multiplex PCR; TCRdb keeps only in-frame clonotypes and omits some of them. The table lists about 88,000 clones. Concerning this clone: Its target is not known.

The origin of this receptor is a girl aged 5 to 17 in good health and CMV-seropositive. Sequencing used PBMCs. The chain employs TRBV29-1 and TRBJ2-1; 14 nucleotides match TRBD2. For the CDR3, the DNA is TGCAGCGTGGATGGACTAGCGGGGGGTGAGTTCTTC. Translated, it gives CSVDGLAGGEFF.